Listed here are 26 T cell receptor beta chains from one sample, sequenced in a study of regulatory T cells in long-lasting Graves disease. Sequencing libraries for TCR beta were prepared with iRepertoire HTBI primers and Arm-PCR of CDR3 regions. Using its own MiXCR run on the multiplex PCR reads, TCRdb lists one record per CDR3 protein. The sample consists of hundreds of thousands of distinct CDR3 sequences, roughly a fifth of them appearing once. The time point was: persistent/refractory GD, antithyroid drugs over 5 years with positive TRAb. RNA extracted from PBMCs served as the sequencing template. The source was peripheral blood mononuclear cells (PBMCs), collected when the disease was refractory, from a patient treated with antithyroid drugs. The receptor set was obtained from a female donor with Graves disease.

The table lists this clonotype with many counts. J is TRBJ2-7 and V is TRBV2; D not certain. Germline V gene data show CDR1 as SNHLY and CDR2 as FYNNEI. Trimming left V 8 bases short and J 1 base short, with 9 bases between. The CDR3 extends over 12 amino acids. As DNA, the CDR3 is TGTGCCAGCGAAAGGGATTCCTACGAGCAGTACTTC. Translating it yields CASERDSYEQYF.

This clonotype was recorded at least ten times. This chain links TRBV2 with TRBJ1-6; D is uncertain. V gave up 5 bases and J gave up 8 bases, with 10 bases separating them. The CDR3 loop spans 13 amino acids. The V gene's germline CDR1 is SNHLY and CDR2 FYNNEI. CDR3 protein: CASSQRTDSPLHF. For the CDR3, the DNA is TGTGCCAGCAGTCAACGGACCGATTCACCCCTCCACTTT.

This clonotype was recorded many times. This chain uses TRBV11-2 with TRBJ1-2; D gene uncertain. In germline, CDR1 is SGHAT, CDR2 FQNNGV. The CDR3 loop spans 15 amino acids. V was shortened by 5 bases and J by 4 bases, with 17 bases between the two germline ends. This CDR3 is CASSPPQVSPYGYTF. The CDR3 DNA follows: TGTGCCAGCAGCCCCCCCCAGGTTTCTCCCTATGGCTACACCTTC.

The chain joins TRBV6-2 or TRBV6-3 to TRBJ2-2; 9 bases are a match to TRBD2. The length of the CDR3 is 16 residues. Germline V CDR1 and CDR2: MNHEY, SVGEGT. Losses at the gene ends were 2 bases for V and 7 bases for J; bases not matched to a gene: 8. The CDR3 spells CASSYGPSGTGGELFF. As DNA, the CDR3 is TGTGCCAGCAGTTACGGGCCTAGCGGGACGGGCGGGGAGCTGTTTTTT.

The chain has TRBV20-1 and TRBJ1-5; D may be TRBD1 (6 bases). The CDR3 runs 14 residues. Per germline, CDR1 DFQATT and CDR2 SNEGSKA (reference sequence). Trimming stripped 5 bases from V and 0 bases from J, with 11 bases between. The CDR3, as DNA: TGCAGTGCTCTCAGGGGACCTAGCAATCAGCCCCAGCATTTT. Encoded protein: CSALRGPSNQPQHF.

This clonotype appeared a few times. This chain links TRBV20-1 with TRBJ2-2, with 16 bases lining up with TRBD2. V was pared by 7 bases and J by 6 bases, with 8 bases of the junction left unmatched. The CDR3 is made up of 16 amino acids. From germline, CDR1 is DFQATT and CDR2 SNEGSKA (reference sequence). CDR3 sequence (DNA): TGCAGTGTGGGGACTAGCGGGAGGGCATTTGCCGGGGAGCTGTTTTTT. Its protein product is CSVGTSGRAFAGELFF.

This clonotype was counted only a few times. A much larger clone differs by one base, so this may be a read error. The CDR3 loop reads CASSPSSGGGDSYTF. The CDR3 bases are TGTGCCAGCAGTCCAAGCAGCGGGGGGGGGGATAGCTACACCTTC. This rearrangement joins TRBV2 to TRBJ1-2; the D gene is possibly TRBD1 (5 bases). Trimming took off 5 bases at V and 9 bases at J, with 22 bases between the two ends. Germline V lookup: CDR1 SNHLY, CDR2 FYNNEI. The CDR3 totals 15 residues.

This clonotype was recorded many times. This chain joins TRBV28 and TRBJ1-6; maybe TRBD1 (5 bases). Trimming stripped 4 bases from V and 4 bases from J, with 17 bases between. The CDR3 is 17 amino acids. From germline, CDR1 is MDHEN and CDR2 SYDVKM. The CDR3 protein is CASSSAGTEAYNSPLHF. In DNA, the CDR3 is TGTGCCAGCAGTTCCGCCGGGACGGAGGCTTATAATTCACCCCTCCACTTT.

The chain is built from TRBV6-1 and TRBJ2-1, with a weak D call TRBD2 (6 bases). The CDR3 extends over 14 amino acids. The V and J ends lost 4 bases and 3 bases respectively, with 10 bases between them. CDR1 is MNHNS, CDR2 SASEGT, per germline. The CDR3 DNA sequence: TGTGCCAGCAGTGCTGCGCGGGACTACAATGAGCAGTTCTTC. Translating it yields CASSAARDYNEQFF.

This clonotype was picked up many times. The V call is TRBV6-5, the J call TRBJ2-2; 10 bases match TRBD2. The ends lost 2 bases at V and 0 bases at J; junction bases unmatched: 3. The CDR3 runs to 17 residues. Germline CDR1 and CDR2: MNHEY and SVGAGI. The DNA for the CDR3 is TGTGCCAGCAGTTACCTTAGCGGGAGGACGAACACCGGGGAGCTGTTTTTT. Translated, it gives CASSYLSGRTNTGELFF.

The chain combines TRBV3-1 with TRBJ2-2; D is perhaps TRBD1 (6 bases). This CDR3 has 16 amino acids. Trimming took off 5 bases at V and 3 bases at J, with 16 bases between the two ends. CDR1 and CDR2 (germline): LGHDT, YNNKEL (reference sequence). The CDR3 sequence: CASSILRDTYTGELFF. CDR3 DNA: TGTGCCAGCAGCATACTCCGGGACACTTACACCGGGGAGCTGTTTTTT.

This clonotype appeared many times. The V call is TRBV12-3 or TRBV12-4, the J call TRBJ2-5; 9 bases agree with TRBD1. The CDR3 contains 16 residues. Trimming cost V 5 bases and J 0 bases; bases outside gene matches: 7. CDR3 residues: CASSAPGTGNQETQYF. The CDR3 DNA reads TGTGCCAGCAGTGCCCCCGGGACAGGGAACCAAGAGACCCAGTACTTC.

This clonotype was seen a handful of times. The CDR3 sequence is CASSRGTSRKETQYF. The DNA of the CDR3 is TGTGCCAGCAGCCGGGGGACTAGCAGGAAAGAGACCCAGTACTTC. The rearrangement links TRBV3-1 to TRBJ2-5, with 9 bases identical to TRBD2. CDR1 is LGHDT, CDR2 YNNKEL, per germline (reference sequence). The CDR3 contains 15 residues. The V and J ends lost 4 bases and 3 bases, in that order; junction bases with no gene match: 6.

This clonotype was counted many times. The chain has TRBV28 and TRBJ1-1; TRBD1 aligns across 9 bases. The CDR3 is 15 residues long. The ends lost 3 bases at V and 5 bases at J; junction bases unmatched: 7. CDR1 MDHEN and CDR2 SYDVKM come from the germline V gene. The CDR3 loop is CASSLLQGAGTEAFF. CDR3 DNA: TGTGCCAGCAGTTTGTTACAGGGGGCGGGTACTGAAGCTTTCTTT.

This clonotype turned up a few times. The genes are TRBV28 and TRBJ2-5, with 13 bases matching TRBD2. Trimming cost V 8 bases and J 2 bases; bases outside gene matches: 8. Germline CDR1 and CDR2: MDHEN and SYDVKM. This CDR3 is 16 amino acids long. The CDR3: CASLSWGLAGQETQYF. In DNA form, the CDR3 reads TGTGCCAGCCTATCTTGGGGACTAGCGGGACAAGAGACCCAGTACTTC.

V gene TRBV5-1 combines with J gene TRBJ2-7, with 9 bases fitting TRBD1. The CDR3 is 15 amino acids. Trimming at V came to 1 base and at J to 7 bases, leaving 9 bases not matched to a gene. Germline values: CDR1 SGHRS, CDR2 YFSETQ. The CDR3 region is CASSLQQGALWEQYF. As DNA, the CDR3 is TGCGCCAGCAGCTTGCAACAGGGGGCTCTCTGGGAGCAGTACTTC.

This clonotype was picked up a small number of times. The V gene is TRBV6-1, the J gene TRBJ2-2; D perhaps matches TRBD2 (5 bases). Between the trimmed V and J ends, which lost 8 bases and 6 bases, there was a span of 16 bases. The CDR3 runs to 14 residues. Germline CDR1 reads MNHNS; CDR2 reads SASEGT. The CDR3 loop is CASDLWESAGELFF. The CDR3 coding sequence is TGTGCCAGCGATTTGTGGGAGAGCGCCGGGGAGCTGTTTTTT.

The CDR3 region has the DNA TGTGCCAGCAGCGAGGGGACCGGGACGGGCTCTGGGGCCAACGTCCTGACTTTC. This translates into CASSEGTGTGSGANVLTF. The rearrangement uses TRBV9 and TRBJ2-6, with D perhaps TRBD1 or TRBD2 (5 bases each). The V and J ends lost 3 bases and 0 bases respectively, with 16 bases between them. This CDR3 spans 18 amino acids. Germline V gene lookup returns CDR1 SGDLS and CDR2 YYNGEE.

V and J are TRBV28 and TRBJ1-1; the D is unclear. V shed 2 bases and J shed 0 bases, with 16 bases lying between them. The CDR3 runs 17 residues. The germline V gene encodes CDR1 MDHEN and CDR2 SYDVKM. CDR3 loop: CASSLLGSFALNTEAFF. CDR3 coding DNA: TGTGCCAGCAGTTTACTCGGGAGTTTCGCATTGAACACTGAAGCTTTCTTT.

The rearrangement links TRBV18 to TRBJ1-3; 9 nucleotides align to TRBD1. V lost 1 base and J lost 8; bases outside the gene matches: 0. The germline V gene encodes CDR1 KGHSH and CDR2 LQKENI. This CDR3 has 13 residues. CDR3 DNA sequence: TGTGCCAGCTCACCACGACAGGGGGACACCATATATTTT. Amino acids: CASSPRQGDTIYF.

The chain combines TRBV28 with TRBJ2-2, with no clear D. Trimming stripped 5 bases from V and 6 bases from J, with 10 bases between. Germline CDR1 MDHEN, CDR2 SYDVKM. There are 13 residues in the CDR3. The CDR3 region has the DNA TGTGCCAGCAGTCCCCGGTGGTCCGGGGAGCTGTTTTTT. The encoded protein is CASSPRWSGELFF.

This clonotype has a handful of counts. The V and J genes are TRBV7-2 and TRBJ1-3; D gene ambiguous. Germline loops: CDR1 SGHTA, CDR2 FQGNSA. The germline V and J ends were trimmed by 5 bases and 0 bases, with 14 bases remaining between them. The CDR3 consists of 16 residues. The CDR3 nucleotides read TGTGCCAGCAGCCCGAGCGCCCTGAGCTCTGGAAACACCATATATTTT. It codes for CASSPSALSSGNTIYF. Using reference TRBV7-2 and TRBJ1-3 for the parts outside the CDR3, the full variable domain is GAGVSQSPSNKVTEKGKDVELRCDPISGHTALYWYRQSLGQGLEFLIYFQGNSAPDKSGLPSDRFSAERTGGSVSTLTIQRTQQEDSAVYLCASSPSALSSGNTIYFGEGSWLTVV.

The V and J genes are TRBV14 and TRBJ1-1; tentatively, D is TRBD1 (5 bases). Trimming removed 4 bases from V and 3 bases from J, with 15 bases in between. This CDR3 region has 15 residues. Per germline, CDR1 SGHDN and CDR2 FVKESK. CDR3 amino acids: CASSPIQGWDTEAFF. The CDR3 DNA follows: TGTGCCAGCAGCCCTATTCAGGGCTGGGACACTGAAGCTTTCTTT.

This clonotype came up a few times. The junction does not match germline at one end; this may be a read error. The chain combines TRBV6-1 with TRBJ1-1; TRBD1 matches 7 bases. CDR1 is MNHNS and CDR2 is SASEGT in the germline V gene. The CDR3 is 12 amino acids. CDR3 bases: TGTGCCAACAGTAAACAGGGGTCTGGGGCTTTCTTT. Residues: CANSKQGSGAFF.

The gene calls are TRBV7-9 and TRBJ1-6; 9 nucleotides agree with TRBD1. There are 15 residues in the CDR3. Per germline, CDR1 SEHNR and CDR2 FQNEAQ (reference sequence). The V and J ends lost 4 bases and 9 bases, in that order; junction bases with no gene match: 7. The CDR3 loop reads CASSSPGTGFSPLHF. The DNA for the CDR3 is TGTGCCAGCAGCTCCCCCGGGACAGGGTTTTCACCCCTCCACTTT.

This clonotype occurred many times. This rearrangement joins TRBV27 to TRBJ2-7, with TRBD1 matching over 7 bases. The CDR3 loop spans 14 amino acids. V lost 3 bases, J lost 2 bases, and 4 bases stayed unmatched. Germline V gene sequence: CDR1 MNHEY, CDR2 SMNVEV (reference sequence). This chain's CDR3 is CASSFGDRPYEQYF. For the CDR3, the DNA is TGTGCCAGCAGTTTCGGGGACAGACCCTACGAGCAGTACTTC.